The 20 T cell receptor beta chains given below trace back to one sample, sequenced in a study of glioma-infiltrating T cells. TCR alpha and beta CDR3 regions were amplified from RNA using iRepertoire nested multiplex PCR. TCRdb reprocessed the multiplex PCR reads with MiXCR, giving one entry per CDR3 protein. The sample contains fewer than 250,000 distinct CDR3 sequences, 32% of which appear only once. Sequencing was carried out using glioma tissue, nonneoplastic brain tissue, or PBMCs (not recorded which). These receptors were taken from a human donor with low-grade glioma or glioblastoma, undergoing nonglioma brain surgery, or in good health (not recorded which).

A note on this clonotype: A single base separates this from a much larger clone, so it may be a read error. This chain's CDR3 is CASSELASGRFRTGELFF. CDR3 bases: TGTGCCAGCAGTGAATTGGCTAGCGGGAGATTCCGCACCGGGGAGCTGTTTTTT. This rearrangement joins TRBV25-1 to TRBJ2-2, with 10 bases that match TRBD2. The V segment lost 1 base and the J segment 4 bases; nucleotides outside the gene matches: 9. CDR1 and CDR2 (germline): MGHDK, SYGVNS. This CDR3 is 18 amino acids long. Together with reference TRBV25-1 and TRBJ2-2, the CDR3 gives the full variable domain: EADIYQTPRYLVIGTGKKITLECSQTMGHDKMYWYQQDPGMELHLIHYSYGVNSTEKGDLSSESTVSRIRTEHFPLTLESARPSHTSQYLCASSELASGRFRTGELFFGEGSRLTVL.

This clonotype was seen many times. This chain uses TRBV20-1 with TRBJ1-2; D ambiguous. The length of the CDR3 is 12 residues. Germline V gives CDR1 DFQATT, CDR2 SNEGSKA (reference sequence). V was trimmed by 7 bases and J by 0 bases, leaving 9 bases between them. Written as DNA, the CDR3 is TGCAGTGTGCAGTCATCTAACTATGGCTACACCTTC. The encoded protein is CSVQSSNYGYTF.

The chain joins TRBV27 to TRBJ1-6; D remains ambiguous. Trimming removed 3 bases from V and 15 bases from J, with 21 bases in between. Germline CDR1 and CDR2: MNHEY and SMNVEV (reference sequence). The CDR3 sequence is 15 residues long. The CDR3 region has the DNA TGTGCCAGCAGTTTGGTAGCGGGAGTTTACCCACACCTCCACTTT. The encoded protein is CASSLVAGVYPHLHF.

This clonotype was seen a handful of times. The rearrangement links TRBV30 to TRBJ2-7; D remains unclear. The CDR3 consists of 12 residues. CDR1 and CDR2 (germline): GTSNPN, SVGIG (reference sequence). With 4 bases removed from V and 7 bases from J, the gap between germline ends came to 14 bases. The CDR3 spells CAWNVVGLEQYF. The CDR3 region has the DNA TGTGCCTGGAATGTTGTAGGGCTTGAGCAGTACTTC.

This clonotype occurred many times. The chain is built from TRBV19 and TRBJ2-7, with 9 positions matching TRBD2. Unmatched junction bases numbered 0, after V lost 4 bases and J lost 2 bases. CDR1 and CDR2 from the germline V gene are LNHDA and SQIVND (reference sequence). The CDR3 has 13 residues. As DNA, the CDR3 is TGTGCCAGTAGTAGCGGGAGGGCCTACGAGCAGTACTTC. Residues: CASSSGRAYEQYF.

The rearrangement joins TRBV2 to TRBJ2-5; D possibly corresponds to TRBD2 (7 bases). V gave up 4 bases and J gave up 2 bases, with 20 bases separating them. The CDR3 consists of 17 residues. Germline V gives CDR1 SNHLY, CDR2 FYNNEI. In nucleotides, the CDR3 is TGTGCCAGCAGTGGTCCGGGGGCAGCGGGAAAGCAAGAGACCCAGTACTTC. Protein: CASSGPGAAGKQETQYF.

This clonotype was counted only a few times. This chain links TRBV7-2 with TRBJ2-7; TRBD2 matches 8 bases. V shed 1 base, J shed 0 bases, and the junction held 8 bases outside the gene matches. Looked up from germline, CDR1 is SGHTA and CDR2 is FQGNSA. The CDR3 contains 17 residues. The DNA for the CDR3 is TGTGCCAGCAGCTTAGTGTCCGCTAGCGGGTACTCCTACGAGCAGTACTTC. Protein product: CASSLVSASGYSYEQYF. The full variable domain, rest sourced from reference TRBV7-2 and TRBJ2-7, is GAGVSQSPSNKVTEKGKDVELRCDPISGHTALYWYRQSLGQGLEFLIYFQGNSAPDKSGLPSDRFSAERTGGSVSTLTIQRTQQEDSAVYLCASSLVSASGYSYEQYFGPGTRLTVT.

CDR3 loop: CASNRGLAETETQYF. The CDR3 nucleotides read TGTGCCAGCAACCGGGGACTAGCGGAAACGGAGACCCAGTACTTC. The chain recombines TRBV9 with TRBJ2-5; 11 bases fit TRBD2. Germline lookup yields CDR1 SGDLS and CDR2 YYNGEE. This CDR3 comprises 15 residues. With V trimmed by 6 bases and J by 5 bases, 9 bases remained unmatched. Supplemented by reference TRBV9 and TRBJ2-5, the full variable domain reads DSGVTQTPKHLITATGQRVTLRCSPRSGDLSVYWYQQSLDQGLQFLIQYYNGEERAKGNILERFSAQQFPDLHSELNLSSLELGDSALYFCASNRGLAETETQYFGPGTRLLVL.

On this clonotype: A read error may produce the germline difference seen at one junction end. The J gene is TRBJ2-5, the V gene TRBV28; TRBD1 might be the D (6 bases). Germline V gene sequence: CDR1 MDHEN, CDR2 SYDVKM. The CDR3 is made up of 13 amino acids. CDR3: CAISDLGTGTQYF. Here the CDR3 DNA reads TGTGCCATCAGTGACCTGGGAACAGGGACACAGTACTTC.

This clonotype was detected only a few times. The gene calls are TRBV5-1 and TRBJ2-3, with D uncertain. The V end was cut by 0 bases, the J end by 4 bases, with 9 bases between. CDR1 is SGHRS, CDR2 YFSETQ, per germline. The CDR3 spans 14 residues. CDR3 loop: CASSLEGLADTQYF. The CDR3 DNA is TGCGCCAGCAGCTTGGAGGGCCTCGCAGATACGCAGTATTTT.

The chain recombines TRBV5-5 with TRBJ2-1; D remains unclear. The CDR3 consists of 14 residues. Trimming took off 3 bases at V and 9 bases at J, with 16 bases between the two ends. Germline CDR1 and CDR2: SGHKS and YYEKEE (reference sequence). CDR3 amino acids: CASSSGIPGGEQFF. The CDR3 coding sequence is TGTGCCAGCAGCTCGGGTATACCAGGTGGTGAGCAGTTCTTC.

The chain is built from TRBV4-2 and TRBJ2-7; D remains ambiguous. Deletions cut 0 bases from V and 2 bases from J, with 11 bases between. Germline CDR1 and CDR2: LGHNA and YNFKEQ. The CDR3 is 15 amino acids. CDR3 sequence reads: CASSQDVLTTYEQYF. CDR3 DNA sequence: TGTGCCAGCAGCCAAGATGTGCTGACGACCTACGAGCAGTACTTC.

With respect to this clonotype: The junction shows a germline mismatch at one end, possibly a read error. The chain uses TRBV6-2 or TRBV6-3 and TRBJ2-1; tentatively, D is TRBD1 (6 bases). Germline V gene sequence: CDR1 MNHEY, CDR2 SVGEGT. The CDR3 covers 15 residues. This CDR3 reads CASRFRDTSYNDQFF. DNA of the CDR3: TGTGCCAGCAGGTTCCGGGACACCTCCTACAATGATCAGTTCTTC.

This clonotype was detected ten times or more. The J gene is TRBJ2-3, the V gene TRBV4-3; no firm D call. The CDR3 contains 14 residues. Trimming removed 1 base from V and 4 bases from J, with 9 bases in between. Germline assignment: CDR1 LGHNA and CDR2 YSLEER. The CDR3 spells CASSQGSPPDTQYF. CDR3 nucleotide sequence: TGCGCCAGCAGCCAAGGTAGCCCCCCAGATACGCAGTATTTT.

In its sample, this clonotype was seen many times. The chain is built from TRBV3-1 and TRBJ2-2; a possible D gene is TRBD2 (5 bases). Trimming took off 0 bases at V and 1 base at J, with 9 bases between the two ends. This CDR3 is 16 amino acids long. Looked up from germline, CDR1 is LGHDT and CDR2 is YNNKEL (reference sequence). The CDR3: CASSQETGKNTGELFF. In nucleotides, the CDR3 is TGTGCCAGCAGCCAAGAAACGGGGAAGAACACCGGGGAGCTGTTTTTT.

V is TRBV12-3 or TRBV12-4 and J is TRBJ2-5; possible D gene TRBD2, 5 bases. CDR3 length: 15 residues. The V end was cut by 5 bases, the J end by 4 bases, with 17 bases between. CDR3 in DNA: TGTGCCAGCAGTGCAACTGATAGCGTGGGAGAGACCCAGTACTTC. Protein sequence: CASSATDSVGETQYF.

Of note for this clonotype: A read error may be the cause here, since a much bigger clone is one base away. V usage is TRBV6-1 and J usage is TRBJ1-2, with 8 bases identical to TRBD1. The CDR3 has 13 amino acids. CDR1 is MNHNS and CDR2 is SASEGT in the germline V gene. CDR3 residues: CAISPGGDYGDTF. The CDR3 DNA follows: TGTGCCATCAGCCCAGGGGGCGACTATGGCGACACCTTC.

This clonotype was found many times. The genes are TRBV7-9 and TRBJ1-1; D perhaps matches TRBD1 (5 bases). V was shortened by 5 bases and J by 4 bases, with 11 bases between the two germline ends. Germline CDR1 SEHNR, CDR2 FQNEAQ (reference sequence). CDR3 length equals 13 residues. The CDR3 loop is CASSADSSTEAFF. CDR3 coding DNA: TGTGCCAGCAGCGCAGACAGTAGCACTGAAGCTTTCTTT. Together with reference TRBV7-9 and TRBJ1-1, the CDR3 gives the full variable domain: DTGVSQNPRHKITKRGQNVTFRCDPISEHNRLYWYRQTLGQGPEFLTYFQNEAQLEKSRLLSDRFSAERPKGSFSTLEIQRTEQGDSAMYLCASSADSSTEAFFGQGTRLTVV.

This clonotype was counted many times. The chain is built from TRBV28 and TRBJ2-2; D call uncertain. The CDR3 totals 18 residues. The V end lost 3 bases, the J end lost 5 bases, and 22 bases lay between the germline ends. Germline assignment: CDR1 MDHEN and CDR2 SYDVKM. The DNA of the CDR3 is TGTGCCAGCAGTTTGCCTAACTTAGGTCCGCCGGTTACCGGGGAGCTGTTTTTT. Translated: CASSLPNLGPPVTGELFF.

Ten or more counts support this clonotype. The rearrangement links TRBV12-3 or TRBV12-4 to TRBJ1-2, with D tentatively TRBD1 (6 bases). The CDR3 totals 15 residues. Trimming shortened V by 3 bases and J by 8 bases, and 19 bases separated the two germline ends. The CDR3 loop is CASSFSPRGLRGYTF. DNA of the CDR3: TGTGCCAGCAGTTTTTCCCCCAGGGGACTTCGCGGCTACACCTTC.